The 26 T cell receptor beta chains below were found in one sample sequenced in a study of blood T cell repertoires in COVID-19. Sequencing was performed with immunoSEQ multiplex PCR; in TCRdb, only in-frame clones are kept and a portion is missing. The table has around 250,000 clones, around nine tenths seen once. The specimen was peripheral blood. Receptors originate from a woman in her seventies with active or convalescent COVID-19.

This clone was recorded only once. The chain combines TRBV11-2 with TRBJ1-5; 9 bases agree with TRBD1. CDR1 is SGHAT and CDR2 is FQNNGV in the germline V gene. The CDR3 covers 15 residues. The J segment lost 6 bases and the V segment lost 6 bases, leaving 9 bases of the junction unmatched. This CDR3 reads CASSYGTGSGQPQHF. The CDR3 bases are TGTGCCAGCAGTTACGGGACAGGGTCGGGTCAGCCCCAGCATTTT.

The CDR3, as DNA: TGCAGCGTTGACGGGGGAGGGGAGCAGTACTTC. This sequence encodes CSVDGGGEQYF. V gene TRBV29-1 combines with J gene TRBJ2-7, with 7 bases identical to TRBD2. This CDR3 has 11 residues. The V gene's germline CDR1 is SQVTM and CDR2 ANQGSEA. Trimming removed 3 bases from V and 7 bases from J; junction bases left unmatched: 3.

The rearrangement uses TRBV5-5 and TRBJ2-4, with 9 bases identical to TRBD1. With 1 base clipped from V and 2 bases from J, the junction kept 7 bases outside the gene matches. The CDR3 loop spans 17 amino acids. Germline V lookup: CDR1 SGHKS, CDR2 YYEKEE (reference sequence). The CDR3 spells CASSLTQGAGSKNIQYF. CDR3 nucleotide sequence: TGTGCCAGCAGCTTGACACAGGGGGCTGGGTCCAAAAACATTCAGTACTTC.

The sample holds one count of this clone. This chain connects TRBV5-6 to TRBJ2-6, with D maybe TRBD2 (6 bases). The CDR3 runs to 16 residues. Germline V gene lookup returns CDR1 SGHDT and CDR2 YYEEEE. Trimming left V 2 bases short and J 2 bases short, with 11 bases between. The DNA for the CDR3 is TGTGCCAGCAGCTTCGGGAGCAGCGCTGGGGCCAACGTCCTGACTTTC. Amino acid sequence: CASSFGSSAGANVLTF.

The chain employs TRBV5-6 and TRBJ2-2; the D gene is possibly TRBD2 (5 bases). Looked up from germline, CDR1 is SGHDT and CDR2 is YYEEEE. V lost 3 bases and J lost 10, with 19 bases in between. This CDR3 region has 15 residues. The CDR3 DNA follows: TGTGCCAGCAGCTATGACATAGCCGGGGTGGAGGAGCTGTTTTTT. This codes for CASSYDIAGVEELFF.

This chain joins TRBV9 and TRBJ2-3; 8 bases map to TRBD1. The CDR3 length is 15 residues. The V gene's germline CDR1 is SGDLS and CDR2 YYNGEE. V shed 4 bases and J 1 base; nucleotides not matched to a gene: 5. CDR3 coding DNA: TGTGCCAGCAGCCCAGGGGGACAGGGCACAGATACGCAGTATTTT. Translated: CASSPGGQGTDTQYF.

V and J are TRBV27 and TRBJ2-2, with 16 positions matching TRBD2. The germline CDR1 and CDR2 sequences are MNHEY and SMNVEV (reference sequence). This CDR3 comprises 19 residues. Trimming at V came to 6 bases and at J to 6 bases, leaving 13 bases not matched to a gene. This chain's CDR3 is CASRTLGLAGGPLAGELFF. The CDR3 region has the DNA TGTGCCAGCAGAACCCTGGGACTAGCGGGGGGGCCTTTGGCCGGGGAGCTGTTTTTT.

The chain uses TRBV7-8 and TRBJ2-7, with no clear D. Trimming cost V 0 bases and J 6 bases, with 9 bases left between them. The CDR3 contains 13 residues. From germline, CDR1 is SGHVS and CDR2 FQNEAQ. The DNA of the CDR3 is TGTGCCAGCAGCTTAGCCGAGGCGCTCGAGCAGTACTTC. It encodes CASSLAEALEQYF.

The sample holds one count of this clone. This sequence joins TRBV18 and TRBJ1-2; D possibly corresponds to TRBD1 (5 bases). The CDR3 spans 12 residues. V dropped 3 bases and J dropped 6 bases, with 8 bases sitting between them. Looked up from germline, CDR1 is KGHSH and CDR2 is LQKENI. In DNA, the CDR3 is TGTGCCAGCTCACCTCAGACAGATGGCTACACCTTC. This translates into CASSPQTDGYTF.

The rearrangement uses TRBV6-5 and TRBJ2-3; 7 bases are a match to TRBD1. Germline CDR1 reads MNHEY; CDR2 reads SVGAGI. This CDR3 spans 15 amino acids. With V trimmed by 5 bases and J by 2 bases, 7 bases remained unmatched. CDR3 region: CASSRDRVLTDTQYF. In nucleotides, the CDR3 is TGTGCCAGCAGTCGTGACAGGGTTCTCACAGATACGCAGTATTTT.

The chain employs TRBV12-3 or TRBV12-4 and TRBJ2-5; D is ambiguous. The CDR3 sequence is 12 residues long. Trimming shortened V by 3 bases and J by 4 bases, and 6 bases separated the two germline ends. The CDR3 sequence: CASSFNRETQYF. The CDR3 DNA is TGTGCCAGCAGTTTTAACAGAGAGACCCAGTACTTC.

The chain uses TRBV2 and TRBJ2-3; D perhaps matches TRBD2 (6 bases). Germline loops: CDR1 SNHLY, CDR2 FYNNEI. V was pared by 2 bases and J by 4 bases, with 13 bases between. The CDR3 totals 15 residues. The CDR3 spells CASSETRSSADTQYF. DNA for the CDR3: TGTGCCAGCAGTGAAACAAGATCTAGCGCAGATACGCAGTATTTT. The whole variable domain, remainder taken from reference TRBV2 and TRBJ2-3, is EPEVTQTPSHQVTQMGQEVILRCVPISNHLYFYWYRQILGQKVEFLVSFYNNEISEKSEIFDDQFSVERPDGSNFTLKIRSTKLEDSAMYFCASSETRSSADTQYFGPGTRLTVL.

The chain recombines TRBV5-1 with TRBJ1-1; D not certain. Trimming pared 0 bases from V and 6 bases from J, leaving 12 bases between. Per germline, CDR1 SGHRS and CDR2 YFSETQ. CDR3 size: 14 residues. CDR3 in DNA: TGCGCCAGCAGCTTGGACGGGAAGGGAGCTGAAGCTTTCTTT. Translating it yields CASSLDGKGAEAFF.

The CDR3 DNA reads as TGTGCCAGCAGTCGATCAGGGGTCTATGGCTACACCTTC. Amino acids: CASSRSGVYGYTF. V and J are TRBV27 and TRBJ1-2; a weak D match, TRBD1 (6 bases). V lost 5 bases, J lost 4 bases, and 11 bases lay in between. Germline V gene data show CDR1 as MNHEY and CDR2 as SMNVEV (reference sequence). The CDR3 consists of 13 residues.

V is TRBV7-6 and J is TRBJ1-5, with 7 nucleotides matching TRBD1. Germline-derived CDR1 and CDR2 are SGHVS and FNYEAQ. CDR3 length: 15 residues. V shed 1 base, J shed 8 bases, and the junction held 8 bases outside the gene matches. Written as DNA, the CDR3 is TGTGCCAGCAGCTTAGAGGGGGCGCTTGGTGAGCCCCAGCATTTT. Translating gives CASSLEGALGEPQHF.

The chain links TRBV3-1 (or the pseudogene TRBV3-2) to TRBJ1-2, with a possible D match to TRBD1 (6 bases). V was shortened by 4 bases and J by 8 bases, with 17 bases between the two germline ends. The germline V gene encodes CDR1 LGHDT and CDR2 YNNKEL (reference sequence). The CDR3 length is 14 residues. The CDR3 sequence is CASSLSRGKGGYTF. CDR3 bases: TGTGCCAGCAGCCTGTCCAGGGGAAAAGGGGGCTACACCTTC.

The V and J genes are TRBV11-2 and TRBJ1-1; 7 bases agree with TRBD1. Germline-derived CDR1 and CDR2 are SGHAT and FQNNGV. The CDR3 runs 13 residues. V was pared by 7 bases and J by 6 bases, with 8 bases of the junction left unmatched. The CDR3 coding sequence is TGTGCCAGCACCAAGGACAGGCGAGCTGAAGCTTTCTTT. It is translated as CASTKDRRAEAFF.

The chain uses TRBV3-1 (or the pseudogene TRBV3-2) and TRBJ2-5; D not certain. The CDR3 sequence is 11 residues long. Germline lookup yields CDR1 LGHDT and CDR2 YNNKEL (reference sequence). The V and J ends lost 5 bases and 5 bases respectively, with 6 bases between them. CDR3 region: CASSAMETQYF. The CDR3 DNA reads TGTGCCAGCAGCGCGATGGAGACCCAGTACTTC.

The rearrangement uses TRBV19 and TRBJ2-5; TRBD1 matches at 7 bases. The CDR3 totals 13 residues. The V and J ends lost 4 bases and 3 bases, in that order; junction bases with no gene match: 2. Germline CDR1 LNHDA, CDR2 SQIVND (reference sequence). CDR3 sequence reads: CASSTDREETQYF. CDR3 in DNA: TGTGCCAGTAGTACCGACAGGGAAGAGACCCAGTACTTC.

The V and J genes are TRBV19 and TRBJ1-5; D ambiguous. The V end was cut by 7 bases, the J end by 7 bases, with 14 bases between. Germline CDR1 and CDR2: LNHDA and SQIVND (reference sequence). This CDR3 contains 13 residues. As DNA, the CDR3 is TGTGCCAGTACCACGGGAGGTCTGCAGCCCCAGCATTTT. It codes for CASTTGGLQPQHF.

This clone was counted once. The V call is TRBV10-2, the J call TRBJ2-7; D is perhaps TRBD2 (6 bases). CDR1 is WSHSY, CDR2 SAAADI, per germline. V was pared by 3 bases and J by 4 bases, with 13 bases between. The CDR3 covers 14 residues. Here the CDR3 reads CASSDRRGRYEQYF. DNA of the CDR3: TGCGCCAGCAGTGATAGACGAGGGAGGTACGAGCAGTACTTC.

This sequence joins TRBV4-3 and TRBJ1-1; a weak D match, TRBD1 (6 bases). CDR3 length equals 15 residues. V lost 1 base, J lost 5 bases, and 14 bases lay in between. Germline V gives CDR1 LGHNA, CDR2 YSLEER. The CDR3: CASSQVRGVGTEAFF. The CDR3 DNA follows: TGCGCCAGCAGCCAAGTCAGGGGAGTAGGGACTGAAGCTTTCTTT.

The chain uses TRBV19 and TRBJ1-2; the match to TRBD1 covers 8 bases. J was trimmed by 7 bases and V by 10 bases; bases with no gene match: 14. CDR3 length equals 14 residues. Germline loops: CDR1 LNHDA, CDR2 SQIVND (reference sequence). The CDR3 DNA sequence: TGTGCCACCGCACTTGGAGGACAGGGATTTGGCTACACCTTC. Residues: CATALGGQGFGYTF.

This clone was observed once. As DNA, the CDR3 is TGCGCCAGCAGCTTATTGACATATGACACTGAAGCTTTCTTT. Translated, it gives CASSLLTYDTEAFF. The chain uses TRBV5-1 and TRBJ1-1, with D uncertain. The CDR3 consists of 14 residues. Germline CDR1 reads SGHRS; CDR2 reads YFSETQ. Trimming shortened V by 2 bases and J by 3 bases, and 11 bases separated the two germline ends.

As DNA, the CDR3 is TGTGCCAGCAGTTATCGACCCCGAACCCTAGGTCCAGATACGCAGTATTTT. It is translated as CASSYRPRTLGPDTQYF. The genes are TRBV27 and TRBJ2-3, with unresolved D. Trimming pared 4 bases from V and 4 bases from J, leaving 21 bases between. The CDR3 contains 17 residues. Germline CDR1 and CDR2: MNHEY and SMNVEV (reference sequence).

This chain links TRBV7-2 with TRBJ1-4; D remains unclear. CDR3 length: 15 residues. V was trimmed by 2 bases and J by 8 bases, leaving 15 bases between them. Germline V gives CDR1 SGHTA, CDR2 FQGNSA. The CDR3 region is CASSLFRAREEKLFF. CDR3 coding DNA: TGTGCCAGCAGCTTATTCCGGGCACGGGAGGAAAAACTGTTTTTT.